The clone carrying this T cell receptor (beta chain) was counted many times. Antigen specificity is unknown. The CDR3 consists of 14 residues. Per the germline V gene, CDR1 is SGHTA and CDR2 is FQGNSA. V lost 6 bases, J lost 2 bases, and 11 bases lay in between. These data belong to a study of early T cells in non-severe SARS-CoV-2 infection. Whole-study findings and limits: Matching against VDJdb likely underestimated virus-specific expansions, favoring anti-spike CD8.

Unique molecular identifiers (one per individual cDNA molecule) were attached. TCRdb redid the calling of the 5' RACE reads with MiXCR, one entry per CDR3 protein. The sample carries 70,000 to 95,000 distinct CDR3 sequences, roughly 9.6% recorded once. The sequenced sample consisted of whole blood. This TCR was recovered from an adult who was a healthcare worker with PCR-confirmed SARS-CoV-2 infection or an uninfected control (not recorded which). The J gene is TRBJ1-5, the V gene TRBV7-2; no clear D. This chain's CDR3 is CASRLTSGNQPQHF. The CDR3 coding sequence is TGTGCCAGCAGGTTGACTTCGGGCAATCAGCCCCAGCATTTT.